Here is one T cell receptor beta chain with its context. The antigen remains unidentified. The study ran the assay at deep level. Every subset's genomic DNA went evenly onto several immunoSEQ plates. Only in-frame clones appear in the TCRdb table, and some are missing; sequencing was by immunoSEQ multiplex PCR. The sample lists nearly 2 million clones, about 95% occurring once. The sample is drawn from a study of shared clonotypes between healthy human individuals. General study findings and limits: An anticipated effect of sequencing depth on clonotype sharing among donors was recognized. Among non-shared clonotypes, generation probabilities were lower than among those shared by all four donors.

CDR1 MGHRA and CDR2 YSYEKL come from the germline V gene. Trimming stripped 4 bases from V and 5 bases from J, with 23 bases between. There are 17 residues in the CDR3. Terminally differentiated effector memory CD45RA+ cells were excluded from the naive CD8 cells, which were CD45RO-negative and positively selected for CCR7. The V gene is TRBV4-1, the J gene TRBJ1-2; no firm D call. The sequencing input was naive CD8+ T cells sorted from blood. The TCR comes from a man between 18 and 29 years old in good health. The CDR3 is CASSRSATLRLEYGYTF. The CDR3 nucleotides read TGCGCCAGCAGCCGATCCGCCACCCTGCGCCTCGAGTATGGCTACACCTTC.